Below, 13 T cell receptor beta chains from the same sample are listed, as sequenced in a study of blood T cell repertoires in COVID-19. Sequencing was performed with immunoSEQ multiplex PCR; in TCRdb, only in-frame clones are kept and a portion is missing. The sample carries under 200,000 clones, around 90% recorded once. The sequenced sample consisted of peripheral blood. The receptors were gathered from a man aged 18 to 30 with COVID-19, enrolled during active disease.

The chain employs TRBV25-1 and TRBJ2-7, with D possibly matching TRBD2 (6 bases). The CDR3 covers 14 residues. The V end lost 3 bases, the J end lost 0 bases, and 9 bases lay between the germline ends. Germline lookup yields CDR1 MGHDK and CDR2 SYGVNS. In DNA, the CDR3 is TGTGCCAGCAGTGAGCACGGGAGCTCCTACGAGCAGTACTTC. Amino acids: CASSEHGSSYEQYF.

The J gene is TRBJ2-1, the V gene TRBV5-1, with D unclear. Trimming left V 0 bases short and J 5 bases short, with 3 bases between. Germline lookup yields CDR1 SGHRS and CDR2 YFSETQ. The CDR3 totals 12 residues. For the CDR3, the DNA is TGCGCCAGCAGCTTGGCTAACAATGAGCAGTTCTTC. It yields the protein CASSLANNEQFF.

This CDR3 reads CASSFGGDGYIYGYTF. The CDR3 region has the DNA TGTGCCAGCAGTTTCGGGGGGGACGGGTACATCTATGGCTACACCTTC. This chain joins TRBV28 and TRBJ1-2; D is possibly TRBD1 (5 bases). Germline V gene lookup returns CDR1 MDHEN and CDR2 SYDVKM. The CDR3 has 16 amino acids. The germline V and J ends were trimmed by 3 bases and 4 bases, with 18 bases remaining between them.

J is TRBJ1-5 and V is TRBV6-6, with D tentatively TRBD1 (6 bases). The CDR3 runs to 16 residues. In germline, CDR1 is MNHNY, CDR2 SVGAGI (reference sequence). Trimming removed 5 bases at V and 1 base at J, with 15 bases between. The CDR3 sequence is CASSRSSGQSNQPQHF. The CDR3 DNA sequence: TGTGCCAGCAGTCGATCATCGGGACAAAGCAATCAGCCCCAGCATTTT.

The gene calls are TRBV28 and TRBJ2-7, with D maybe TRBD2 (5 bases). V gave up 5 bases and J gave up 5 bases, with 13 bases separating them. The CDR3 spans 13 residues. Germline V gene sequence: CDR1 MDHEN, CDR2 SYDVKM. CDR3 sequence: CASSPRRRHEQYF. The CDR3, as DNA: TGTGCCAGCAGTCCAAGAAGGAGGCACGAGCAGTACTTC.

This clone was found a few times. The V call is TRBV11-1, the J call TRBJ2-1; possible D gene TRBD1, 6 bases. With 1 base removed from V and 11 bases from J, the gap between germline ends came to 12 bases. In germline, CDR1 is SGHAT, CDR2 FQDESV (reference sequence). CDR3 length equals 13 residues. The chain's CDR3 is CASSLEPQGQQFF. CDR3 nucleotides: TGTGCCAGCAGCTTAGAACCTCAGGGGCAGCAGTTCTTC.

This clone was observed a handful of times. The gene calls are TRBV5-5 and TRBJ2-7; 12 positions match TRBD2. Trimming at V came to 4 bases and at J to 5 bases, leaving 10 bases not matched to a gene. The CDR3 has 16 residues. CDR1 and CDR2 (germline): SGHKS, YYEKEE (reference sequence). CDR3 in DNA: TGTGCCAGCAGCGAAGTTAGACTAGCGGGAGCCCACGAGCAGTACTTC. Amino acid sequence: CASSEVRLAGAHEQYF. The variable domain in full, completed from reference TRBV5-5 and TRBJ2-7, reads DAGVTQSPTHLIKTRGQQVTLRCSPISGHKSVSWYQQVLGQGPQFIFQYYEKEERGRGNFPDRFSARQFPNYSSELNVNALLLGDSALYLCASSEVRLAGAHEQYFGPGTRLTVT.

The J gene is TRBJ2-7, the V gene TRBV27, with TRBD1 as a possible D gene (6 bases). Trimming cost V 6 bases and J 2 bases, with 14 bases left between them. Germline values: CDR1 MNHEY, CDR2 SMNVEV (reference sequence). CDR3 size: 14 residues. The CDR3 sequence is CASSPQGRAYEQYF. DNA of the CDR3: TGTGCCAGCAGCCCACAGGGTAGGGCCTACGAGCAGTACTTC.

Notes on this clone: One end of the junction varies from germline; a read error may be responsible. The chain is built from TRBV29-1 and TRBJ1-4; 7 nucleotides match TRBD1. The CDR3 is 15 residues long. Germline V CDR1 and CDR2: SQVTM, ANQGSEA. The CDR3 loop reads CSVEVPDRVNEKLLF. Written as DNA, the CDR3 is TGCAGCGTTGAAGTCCCCGACAGGGTCAATGAAAAACTGCTTTTT. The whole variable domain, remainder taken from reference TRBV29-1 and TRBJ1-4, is SAVISQKPSRDICQRGTSLTIQCQVDSQVTMMFWYRQQPGQSLTLIATANQGSEATYESGFVIDKFPISRPNLTFSTLTVSNMSPEDSSIYLCSVEVPDRVNEKLLFGSGTQLSVL.

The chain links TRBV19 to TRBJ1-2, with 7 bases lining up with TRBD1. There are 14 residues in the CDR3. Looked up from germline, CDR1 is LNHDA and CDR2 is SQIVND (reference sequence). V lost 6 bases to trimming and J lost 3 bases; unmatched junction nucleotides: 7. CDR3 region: CASRRTGTDYGYTF. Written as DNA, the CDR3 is TGTGCCAGTAGGCGTACCGGGACAGACTATGGCTACACCTTC.

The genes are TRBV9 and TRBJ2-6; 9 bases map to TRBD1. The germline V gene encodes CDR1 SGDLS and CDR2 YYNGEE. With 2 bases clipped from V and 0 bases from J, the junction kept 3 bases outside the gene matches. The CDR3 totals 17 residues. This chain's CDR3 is CASSVRDRDSGANVLTF. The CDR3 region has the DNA TGTGCCAGCAGCGTCCGGGACAGGGACTCTGGGGCCAACGTCCTGACTTTC.

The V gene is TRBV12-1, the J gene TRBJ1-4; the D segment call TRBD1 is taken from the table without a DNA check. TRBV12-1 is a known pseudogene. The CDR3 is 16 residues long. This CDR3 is CASSCHRVMANEKLLF. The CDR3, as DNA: TGTGCCAGCAGCTGTCACAGGGTCATGGCTAATGAAAAACTGCTTTTT.

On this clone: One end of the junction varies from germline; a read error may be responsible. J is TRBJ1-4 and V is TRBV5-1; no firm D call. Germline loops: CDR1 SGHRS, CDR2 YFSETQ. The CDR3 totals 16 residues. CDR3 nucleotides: TGCGCCAGCAGCTTGGGTACGCGTGCAACTAATGAAAAACTGCTTTTT. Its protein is CASSLGTRATNEKLLF. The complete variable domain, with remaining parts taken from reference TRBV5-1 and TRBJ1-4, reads KAGVTQTPRYLIKTRGQQVTLSCSPISGHRSVSWYQQTPGQGLQFLFEYFSETQRNKGNFPGRFSGRQFSNSRSEMNVSTLELGDSALYLCASSLGTRATNEKLLFGSGTQLSVL.